Below, 21 T cell receptor beta chains from the same sample are listed, as sequenced in a study of graft-versus-host responses after intestinal transplantation. Their target antigens are unknown. The data were produced by immunoSEQ multiplex PCR, yet TCRdb's version contains in-frame clones alone and is incomplete. The table has 90,000 or so clones, approximately 82% seen once; the top ten hold approximately 0.88%. The material was unstimulated CD4+ T cells sorted from spleen or lymph node cells, obtained before intestinal transplant. These receptors all come from a human donor who received an intestinal transplant.

V is TRBV7-3 and J is TRBJ2-1; possible D gene TRBD1, 5 bases. CDR3 length: 14 residues. Trimming cost V 3 bases and J 6 bases, with 12 bases left between them. CDR1 SGHTA and CDR2 FQGTGA come from the germline V gene. This CDR3 is CASSLTAPGNEQFF. The CDR3 DNA reads as TGTGCCAGCAGCTTGACAGCCCCGGGCAATGAGCAGTTCTTC.

This clone was recorded only once. The chain couples TRBV7-6 to TRBJ2-1, with 9 bases lining up with TRBD2. The germline V gene has CDR1 SGHVS and CDR2 FNYEAQ. The trim removed 5 bases at V and 16 bases at J, leaving 15 bases unmatched. The CDR3 length is 14 residues. The CDR3 DNA follows: TGTGCCAGCAGCCACTTAGCGGGGGACCCCCTGGGTTTCTTC. Its protein product is CASSHLAGDPLGFF.

The gene calls are TRBV21-1 and TRBJ2-4; the table's D call, TRBD1, has no DNA check behind it. TRBV21-1 is given as a pseudogene. CDR3 length: 13 residues. The CDR3 loop reads CASSRTGENIQYF. The CDR3 DNA sequence: TGTGCCAGCAGCCGGACAGGGGAAAACATTCAGTACTTC.

This clone has more than one count but fewer than ten. This chain connects TRBV2 to TRBJ1-2; D might be TRBD1 (6 bases). The length of the CDR3 is 13 residues. The germline V and J ends were trimmed by 6 bases and 1 base, with 9 bases remaining between them. The germline V gene encodes CDR1 SNHLY and CDR2 FYNNEI. The CDR3 spells CASRTDSNYGYTF. Written as DNA, the CDR3 is TGTGCCAGCAGAACGGACAGTAACTATGGCTACACCTTC.

This rearrangement joins TRBV5-6 to TRBJ2-3, with D unresolved. V was clipped by 0 bases and J by 2 bases, with 10 bases between them. Germline V gene lookup returns CDR1 SGHDT and CDR2 YYEEEE. The CDR3 is 15 residues long. CDR3 in DNA: TGTGCCAGCAGCTTGGCCGGCGGAATCACAGATACGCAGTATTTT. It encodes CASSLAGGITDTQYF.

V gene TRBV6-6 combines with J gene TRBJ1-6; 9 bases line up with TRBD1. The CDR3 runs 13 residues. V shed 4 bases and J 13 bases; nucleotides not matched to a gene: 5. CDR1 is MNHNY, CDR2 SVGAGI, per germline (reference sequence). The CDR3, as DNA: TGTGCCAGCAGTTGGGACAGGGACGCTCCCCTCCACTTT. This codes for CASSWDRDAPLHF.

This chain joins TRBV5-1 and TRBJ2-1; possibly TRBD2 for D (6 bases). CDR1 and CDR2 from the germline V gene are SGHRS and YFSETQ. Deletions cut 4 bases from V and 0 bases from J, with 14 bases between. The CDR3 loop spans 16 amino acids. In DNA form, the CDR3 reads TGCGCCAGCAGCCCCATGGCGGGGAGCTCCTACAATGAGCAGTTCTTC. Translation gives CASSPMAGSSYNEQFF.

The rearrangement uses TRBV13 and TRBJ2-6; TRBD1 matches at 7 bases. V lost 6 bases to trimming and J lost 0 bases; unmatched junction nucleotides: 8. CDR3 length: 17 residues. Germline V gene sequence: CDR1 PRHDT, CDR2 FYEKMQ (reference sequence). The CDR3 loop reads CASRGDRVPSGANVLTF. The CDR3 DNA sequence: TGTGCCAGCAGGGGCGACAGGGTTCCCTCTGGGGCCAACGTCCTGACTTTC.

This chain joins TRBV7-8 and TRBJ2-2, with a weak D call TRBD1 (6 bases). This CDR3 region has 14 residues. Germline V lookup: CDR1 SGHVS, CDR2 FQNEAQ. The V and J ends lost 6 bases and 7 bases respectively, with 15 bases between them. CDR3 DNA: TGTGCCAGCAGTCCAACAGGGTTTCACGGGGAGCTGTTTTTT. It encodes CASSPTGFHGELFF.

The rearrangement uses TRBV6-1 and TRBJ1-6, with 7 bases that match TRBD1. Germline V lookup: CDR1 MNHNS, CDR2 SASEGT. The ends lost 6 bases at V and 7 bases at J; junction bases unmatched: 6. This CDR3 has 14 amino acids. As DNA, the CDR3 is TGTGCCAGCAGGACCACAGGGGACAATTCACCCCTCCACTTT. It codes for CASRTTGDNSPLHF.

The chain is built from TRBV10-3 and TRBJ1-5, with TRBD1 as a possible D gene (6 bases). V lost 5 bases, J lost 0 bases, and 11 bases lay in between. Germline V lookup: CDR1 ENHRY, CDR2 SYGVKD. The CDR3 spans 15 residues. The CDR3 here is CAISQDSNSNQPQHF. The CDR3 DNA follows: TGTGCCATCAGTCAGGACAGCAATAGCAATCAGCCCCAGCATTTT.

V usage is TRBV9 and J usage is TRBJ1-6; possible D gene TRBD1, 6 bases. With 4 bases removed from V and 7 bases from J, the gap between germline ends came to 18 bases. The CDR3 extends over 16 amino acids. Looked up from germline, CDR1 is SGDLS and CDR2 is YYNGEE. The CDR3 region has the DNA TGTGCCAGCAGCCCCCACAGGGAGGGGCCCAATTCACCCCTCCACTTT. Amino acid sequence: CASSPHREGPNSPLHF. Complete variable domain (other parts from reference TRBV9 and TRBJ1-6): DSGVTQTPKHLITATGQRVTLRCSPRSGDLSVYWYQQSLDQGLQFLIQYYNGEERAKGNILERFSAQQFPDLHSELNLSSLELGDSALYFCASSPHREGPNSPLHFGNGTRLTVT.

The chain's CDR3 is CASSSRLGGGDNEQFF. The CDR3 DNA reads as TGTGCCAGCAGCTCTAGGCTAGGGGGGGGAGACAATGAGCAGTTCTTC. The chain is built from TRBV7-8 and TRBJ2-1, with a possible D match to TRBD2 (7 bases). The CDR3 runs to 16 residues. The V and J ends lost 4 bases and 5 bases respectively, with 18 bases between them. CDR1 and CDR2 (germline): SGHVS, FQNEAQ.

CDR3 coding DNA: TGTGCCAGCAGCTTCCGTCGACTAGCGGGAGGGAGCTCCTACAATGAGCAGTTCTTC. It is translated as CASSFRRLAGGSSYNEQFF. The chain is built from TRBV13 and TRBJ2-1, with 14 bases matching TRBD2. This CDR3 spans 19 amino acids. V lost 3 bases and J lost 0; bases outside the gene matches: 7. Germline CDR1 reads PRHDT; CDR2 reads FYEKMQ (reference sequence).

The V gene is TRBV27, the J gene TRBJ2-1; 9 bases line up with TRBD1. The V segment lost 7 bases and the J segment 8 bases; nucleotides outside the gene matches: 6. Germline V CDR1 and CDR2: MNHEY, SMNVEV (reference sequence). This CDR3 region has 13 residues. The CDR3 sequence: CASTVTGGDEQFF. In nucleotides, the CDR3 is TGTGCCAGCACGGTAACAGGGGGCGATGAGCAGTTCTTC.

V and J are TRBV5-1 and TRBJ1-4; 11 bases agree with TRBD1. Germline V gene data show CDR1 as SGHRS and CDR2 as YFSETQ. CDR3 length: 15 amino acids. J was trimmed by 5 bases and V by 4 bases; bases with no gene match: 4. DNA for the CDR3: TGCGCCAGCAGCGGGACAGGGGGATTAAATGAAAAACTGTTTTTT. Protein sequence: CASSGTGGLNEKLFF. Combining the CDR3 with reference TRBV5-1 and TRBJ1-4 gives the whole variable domain KAGVTQTPRYLIKTRGQQVTLSCSPISGHRSVSWYQQTPGQGLQFLFEYFSETQRNKGNFPGRFSGRQFSNSRSEMNVSTLELGDSALYLCASSGTGGLNEKLFFGSGTQLSVL.

This chain joins TRBV18 and TRBJ2-1; D call uncertain. This CDR3 region has 11 residues. V was shortened by 4 bases and J by 9 bases, with 7 bases between the two germline ends. CDR1 and CDR2 (germline): KGHSH, LQKENI. Here the CDR3 DNA reads TGTGCCAGCTCACGAACCGGTGAGCAGTTCTTC. Residues: CASSRTGEQFF.

This chain joins TRBV6-6 and TRBJ2-7; 7 nucleotides match TRBD2. The CDR3 sequence is 16 residues long. V gave up 0 bases and J gave up 6 bases; unmatched junction bases: 11. Germline V lookup: CDR1 MNHNY, CDR2 SVGAGI (reference sequence). Here the CDR3 DNA reads TGTGCCAGCAGTTACTCTTCTGTGACTAGCATTGGCGAGCAGTACTTC. It is translated as CASSYSSVTSIGEQYF.

The chain is built from TRBV28 and TRBJ1-5; D remains unclear. This CDR3 comprises 12 residues. Trimming shortened V by 4 bases and J by 5 bases, and 6 bases separated the two germline ends. Per germline, CDR1 MDHEN and CDR2 SYDVKM. Here the CDR3 reads CASSSPDQPQHF. The CDR3 coding sequence is TGTGCCAGCAGTTCCCCGGATCAGCCCCAGCATTTT.

The CDR3 region has the DNA TGTGCCAGCAGCCTCGGGAACCCTCGATACAATGAGCAGTTCTTC. It yields the protein CASSLGNPRYNEQFF. This chain links TRBV7-2 with TRBJ2-1; D might be TRBD2 (5 bases). Germline values: CDR1 SGHTA, CDR2 FQGNSA. Deletions cut 5 bases from V and 4 bases from J, with 15 bases between. This CDR3 comprises 15 residues.

CDR3 in amino acids: CASTRGTYEKLFF. CDR3 sequence (DNA): TGTGCCAGCACCCGGGGGACTTATGAAAAACTGTTTTTT. The chain couples TRBV28 to TRBJ1-4, with D possibly TRBD1 on 5 matching bases. Deletions cut 7 bases from V and 6 bases from J, with 12 bases between. The CDR3 is made up of 13 amino acids. Looked up from germline, CDR1 is MDHEN and CDR2 is SYDVKM.